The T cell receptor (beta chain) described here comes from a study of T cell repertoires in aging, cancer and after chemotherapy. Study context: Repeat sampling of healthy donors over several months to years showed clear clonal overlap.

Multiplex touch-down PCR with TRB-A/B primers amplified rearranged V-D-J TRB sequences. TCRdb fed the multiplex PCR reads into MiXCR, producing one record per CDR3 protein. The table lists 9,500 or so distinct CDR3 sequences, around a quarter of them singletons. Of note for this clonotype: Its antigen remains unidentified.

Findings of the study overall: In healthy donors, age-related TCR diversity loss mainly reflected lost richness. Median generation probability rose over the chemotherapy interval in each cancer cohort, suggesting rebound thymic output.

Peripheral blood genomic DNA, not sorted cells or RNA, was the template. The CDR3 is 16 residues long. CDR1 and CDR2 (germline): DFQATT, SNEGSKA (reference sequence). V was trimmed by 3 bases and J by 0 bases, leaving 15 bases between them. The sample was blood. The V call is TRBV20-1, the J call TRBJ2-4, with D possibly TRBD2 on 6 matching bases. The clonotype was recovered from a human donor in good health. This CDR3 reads CSARDLGRGAKNIQYF. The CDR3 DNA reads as TGCAGTGCTAGGGATCTGGGGCGGGGAGCCAAAAACATTCAGTACTTC.